The following is a T cell receptor beta chain sequence with its context. The data derive from a study of blood T cell repertoires in COVID-19. Study as a whole: PBMCs, B-cell-depleted T cells, or T cells provided the cDNA or gDNA that made up the material.

Generated by immunoSEQ multiplex PCR, the TCRdb table keeps only in-frame clones and is missing some. The repertoire holds approximately 210,000 clones, with approximately 83% as singletons. The CDR3 spans 15 residues. The trim removed 1 base at V and 8 bases at J, leaving 7 bases unmatched. Germline lookup yields CDR1 SNHLY and CDR2 FYNNEI. The sequenced material came from PBMCs or T cells enriched from blood (not recorded which). J is TRBJ1-2 and V is TRBV2, with 10 bases matching TRBD1. This TCR was sampled from a woman aged 55-69 years who had recovered from COVID-19. The CDR3 nucleotides are TGTGCCAGCAGTGAAGGGGACAGGGGAGGGCGAGGCTACACCTTC. Translating gives CASSEGDRGGRGYTF.